Reported below is one TCR beta chain. This sample stems from a study of cytomegalovirus exposure and HLA in healthy donors. Germline-derived CDR1 and CDR2 are SGDLS and YYNGEE. The CDR3 has 16 amino acids. V lost 3 bases to trimming and J lost 4 bases; unmatched junction nucleotides: 4. The PCR ran on 60 Vbeta and 13 Jbeta primers. Sequencing was performed with immunoSEQ multiplex PCR; in TCRdb, only in-frame clones are kept and a portion is missing. The sample consists of roughly 48,000 clones, about three quarters of them appearing once. The chain is built from TRBV9 and TRBJ2-3, with TRBD2 matching over 14 bases. This clonotype originated in a man younger than 30 in good health and CMV-seronegative. Input material: PBMCs. The CDR3 DNA reads TGTGCCAGCAGCGCAGGGACTAGCGGGAGCCCAGATACGCAGTATTTT. Amino acids: CASSAGTSGSPDTQYF.